Listed here is a single TCR beta chain. PCR involved 60 Vbeta and 13 Jbeta primers. Produced via immunoSEQ multiplex PCR; TCRdb's table is partial and in-frame only. The data contain 150,000 to 200,000 clones, roughly four fifths of them singletons. These data come from a study of cytomegalovirus exposure and HLA in healthy donors. The length of the CDR3 is 14 residues. V was cut by 5 bases and J by 0 bases, with 10 bases left in between. Germline CDR1 and CDR2: MGHRA and YSYEKL. The gene calls are TRBV4-1 and TRBJ1-1; unclear D gene. The TCR sequence derives from a man between 40 and 49 years old in good health and CMV-seronegative. The source material was PBMCs. CDR3: CASSGRGMNTEAFF. The CDR3 nucleotides read TGCGCCAGCAGCGGACGGGGAATGAACACTGAAGCTTTCTTT.